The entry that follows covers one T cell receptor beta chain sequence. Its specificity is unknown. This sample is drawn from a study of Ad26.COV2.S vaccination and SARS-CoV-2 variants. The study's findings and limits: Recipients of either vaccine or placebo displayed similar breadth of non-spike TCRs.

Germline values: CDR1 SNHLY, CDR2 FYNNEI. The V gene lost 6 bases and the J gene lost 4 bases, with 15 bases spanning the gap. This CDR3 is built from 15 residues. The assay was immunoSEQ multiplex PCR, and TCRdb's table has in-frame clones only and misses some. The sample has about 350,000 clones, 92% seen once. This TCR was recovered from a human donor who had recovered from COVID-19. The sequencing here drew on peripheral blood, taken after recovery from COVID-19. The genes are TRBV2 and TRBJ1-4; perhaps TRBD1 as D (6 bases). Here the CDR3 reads CASRGTLRRNEKLFF. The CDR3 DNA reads TGTGCCAGCAGGGGGACACTACGACGTAATGAAAAACTGTTTTTT.